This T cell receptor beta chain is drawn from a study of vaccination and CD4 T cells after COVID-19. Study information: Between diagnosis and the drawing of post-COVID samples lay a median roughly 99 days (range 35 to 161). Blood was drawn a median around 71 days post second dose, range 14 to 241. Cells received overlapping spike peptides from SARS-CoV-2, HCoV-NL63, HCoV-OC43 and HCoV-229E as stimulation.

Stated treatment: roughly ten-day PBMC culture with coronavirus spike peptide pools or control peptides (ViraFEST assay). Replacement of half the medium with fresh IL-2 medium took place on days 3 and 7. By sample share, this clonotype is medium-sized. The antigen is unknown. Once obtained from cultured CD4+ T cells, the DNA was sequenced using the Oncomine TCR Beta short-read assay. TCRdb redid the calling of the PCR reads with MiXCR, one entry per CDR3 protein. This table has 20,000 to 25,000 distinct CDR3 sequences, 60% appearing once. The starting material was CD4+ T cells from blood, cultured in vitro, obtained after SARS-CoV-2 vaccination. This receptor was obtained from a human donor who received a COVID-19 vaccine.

The CDR3 DNA follows: TGTGCCAGCAGGGGGCATGCGGGAGCAGGCGGCTACACCTTC. It is translated as CASRGHAGAGGYTF. This chain joins TRBV6-1 and TRBJ1-2, with D maybe TRBD1 (5 bases). The CDR3 has 14 residues. Between the trimmed V and J ends, which lost 6 bases and 8 bases, there was a span of 19 bases. Germline loops: CDR1 MNHNS, CDR2 SASEGT.